A single TCR beta chain is shown here with its context. Every ophthalmopathy donor presented moderate-to-severe activity, CAS ≥3, NOSPECS ≥4 and duration under 3 months. The data originate from a study of Graves' ophthalmopathy and Graves' hyperthyroidism. RNA served as the template for amplifying TCR beta CDR3 regions. The first-round RT-PCR employed HTBI primers together with the Qiagen OneStep RT-PCR kit. A multiplex PCR was then performed as the second round. A single record per CDR3 protein comes from TCRdb applying MiXCR to the multiplex PCR reads. The data contain hundreds of thousands of distinct CDR3 sequences, about 38% of them singletons. V was cut by 1 base and J by 6 bases, with 13 bases left in between. The CDR3 contains 14 residues. The germline V gene has CDR1 SGHAT and CDR2 FQNNGV.

The V call is TRBV11-2, the J call TRBJ2-7; D is unclear. Specimen: peripheral blood. This TCR came from an adult man with Graves' ophthalmopathy. CDR3 coding DNA: TGTGCCAGCAGCTTAGGGGGAACTGTGCGCGAGCAGTACTTC. Its translation: CASSLGGTVREQYF. Complete variable domain (other parts from reference TRBV11-2 and TRBJ2-7): EAGVAQSPRYKIIEKRQSVAFWCNPISGHATLYWYQQILGQGPKLLIQFQNNGVVDDSQLPKDRFSAERLKGVDSTLKIQPAKLEDSAVYLCASSLGGTVREQYFGPGTRLTVT.